Sequencing of this T cell receptor (beta chain) was carried out in a study of cytomegalovirus exposure and HLA in healthy donors (dated by TCRdb to between 2016 and 2019). Background for the entire study: In an earlier analysis of some 550 of the donors, less than 350 Gb of sequence data and some 120 million unique TCR beta sequences from 180 million or so T cells were reported. Roughly 5 DR-DQ haplotypes were handled as single units for association and clustering because linkage in the cohort was strong. Of the roughly 400 genotyped donors, 81% fell in the genetic ancestry cluster associated with self-reported Caucasian donors. To study patterns of TCR occurrence, a later analysis re-analyzed previously published TCR beta repertoires from just over 650 donors and added high-resolution HLA genotyping. Alongside the repertoire data, information on donor age, sex, ethnicity and CMV serostatus was compiled. Genome-wide SNP genotypes for about 60% of the 666 donors were used in a later genetic analysis, which treated that subset as a discovery cohort. The number of donors typed differed by locus, with roughly 620-630 for A, B, C, DRB1 and DQB1, more than 500 for DQA1, 600 to 610 for DPA1, and approximately 470 for DPB1. The study combined high-throughput TCR immunosequencing, statistical association of individual TCRs with disease status, and machine learning to predict cytomegalovirus infection status. The later analysis used no new phenotypic data to find candidate immune exposures, relying instead on TCR beta sequences and their occurrence across donors. The study used immunosequencing to profile the T cell repertoires of several hundred subjects and linked those repertoires to cytomegalovirus serostatus. Along with the roughly 610-subject first cohort, a separate validation cohort of over a hundred different subjects was used. Around 320 gigabases of sequencing data and tens of millions of unique TCR sequences were included in an early release covering several hundred HLA-typed donors. Every repertoire in the discovery cohort had been generated on one and the same sequencing platform. Among a few hundred genotyped donors of the cohort, an average of approximately 250,000 unique TCR beta nucleotide sequences were sequenced per donor, around 20% of them non-productive. An earlier analysis of some 500 of the donors applied high-throughput TCR beta sequencing to assess whether each TCR beta V gene segment acted as functional or pseudogenic. Both class I and class II loci were covered by HLA typing, at four-digit resolution. The aim of the study was to test whether cataloging public T cell receptors could identify signatures of past pathogen exposure. Overall study outcomes, separate from this receptor: Linkage disequilibrium might explain the correlated functional status among segregating V segments, but an unknown experimental factor could not be ruled out. A cluster of highly shared sequence variants was judged likely to be a technical artifact of the sequencing pipeline. CMV serostatus was the only immune exposure information available for the cohort. A few of the identified cytomegalovirus-associated TCR beta chains were confirmed in vitro to be specific for cytomegalovirus antigens. Because counts were too low, seventeen rarely observed V segments, including chromosome 9 orphons, were excluded from the earlier analysis of about 500 of the donors. Only TCR beta chains were sequenced in this cohort, and the absence of alpha or paired-chain data limited detectable features. When HLA alleles, especially DR and DQ, strongly co-occurred, TCR associations were difficult to assign to individual alleles. Some IMGT-functional V segments, including TRBV6-2 and TRBV6-3, could not be distinguished by the 87-base-pair reads and were therefore excluded. The authors suggested that the approach could potentially be extended to other disease states and immunological phenotypes. The classifier was reported to diagnose cytomegalovirus status with high specificity and sensitivity in both the original and validation cohorts. In a later analysis, several top co-occurrence clusters were reported to appear linked to parvovirus B19, influenza, CMV and Epstein-Barr virus. A later analysis found that TCR association rates varied across HLA loci, with DRB1 alleles showing the most associated TCRs and HLA-C alleles the fewest. A further reported finding was that TCR beta sequences accurately predicted the HLA-A and HLA-B alleles for most subjects in the first cohort. Compared with the roughly 600-donor mean, donors in an Asian-associated ancestry cluster had fewer N-insertions in productive TCRs, according to a later genetic analysis. Most TCR sequences were seen in very few donors, while some public TCRs were found in many individuals. A later analysis found that HLA-associated TCR beta chains were more clonally expanded and had lower generation probabilities than equally common non-associated chains. HLA typing was unavailable for some donors at each locus, so association tests used only the typed subset. A later genetic analysis associated a missense DCLRE1C variant with V-gene and J-gene trimming of TCR beta chains, and an independent cohort replicated the association. According to a later analysis, most CMV-associated TCR beta chains appeared to be HLA-restricted, and the HLA associations seemed to be driven largely by CMV exposure. Specific HLA alleles were associated with over 15,000 TCR beta sequences at a false discovery rate of 0.05 in a later analysis. The study listed 150 to 200 TCR beta chains as associated with cytomegalovirus. An earlier analysis of approximately 530 of the donors showed that most TCR beta V segments appeared in productive rearrangements either about 87% or about 30% of the time, which broadly matched IMGT annotations. Presence/absence analyses assumed roughly uniform sequencing depth across donors, an assumption that may not hold.

Library prep was done by the immunoSEQ multiplex PCR assay. The multiplex PCR relied on a mix of 60 forward primers for TCR Vbeta segments and 13 reverse primers for TCR Jbeta segments. The CDR3 region of rearranged TCR beta genes was amplified from genomic DNA with a multiplex PCR assay. The Illumina HiSeq System was used to sequence the amplified TCR beta libraries as 87-base-pair reads. On the study's bioinformatics: Across the 640 or so repertoires, a later analysis counted 80 million or so unique TCR beta chains, around 11 million of which were shared by at least two donors. Raw reads were error-corrected and collapsed into unique sequences by a nearest-neighbor algorithm in which closely related sequences were merged to remove PCR and sequencing errors. CDR3 sequences were aligned to IMGT reference sequences to assign V, D and J gene segments. For a sequence to be retained, a match of at least six nucleotides was required to both a V gene segment and a J gene segment. Rearrangements were classified as productive when the CDR3 lacked stop codons and remained in frame with V and J, and all other rearrangements were classified as non-productive. CDR3 was defined according to IMGT convention as the region running from the second conserved V-encoded cysteine to the conserved J-encoded phenylalanine. The earlier analysis of about 640 of the donors excluded any sequence lacking an unambiguous match to a single V gene segment. In an earlier analysis of almost 600 of the donors, a V segment was called functional when productive rearrangements were above 56.7%, and segregating when the standard deviation between donors exceeded 5%. A statistical classification framework was developed to diagnose cytomegalovirus status using the catalog of TCR beta chain sequences. A later analysis assigned V and J genes by comparing TCR nucleotide sequences with IMGT/GENE-DB human TR gene sequences. In a later analysis, CDR3 sequences and most-parsimonious VDJ recombination scenarios were assigned using the TCRdist pipeline. In a later analysis, each TCR beta chain was defined by its CDR3 amino acid sequence together with its V-gene family, and reads without a unique V-gene family were excluded. A later analysis removed several hundred highly shared, low-generation-probability nucleotide sequences to deal with suspected cross-contamination and a sequencing artifact. A later analysis calculated a clonal expansion index for each public chain from normalized within-repertoire ranks of inferred template counts. In a later analysis, generation probabilities were computed with a VDJ recombination model fitted to out-of-frame rearrangements, and the resulting probabilities were checked against IGoR. A later analysis scored TCR-TCR, TCR-HLA and TCR-CMV co-occurrence with hypergeometric tests, applying a repertoire-size bias correction to TCR pairs. False discovery rates were estimated in a later analysis by permuting HLA or CMV assignments 20 times. A later analysis grouped co-occurring TCRs with DBSCAN, adding TCRdist sequence similarity when clustering within HLA-allele-positive subsets. Co-occurrence clustering excluded repertoires with fewer than 30,000 or more than 120,000 public chains, plus five with anomalous nucleotide sharing. What TCRdb holds here is the immuneACCESS table cut down to in-frame rearrangements. Part of the clones is not present; checked against another copy, under half of the missing clones reflect an unresolved V gene, and the others are unexplained. From that table come the V and J calls and clone size; the DNA was used to work out D and trimming. The sample table holds roughly 190,000 clones. Clones ranked in the top ten supply around 0.8% of the sample.

In total, approximately 610 healthy bone marrow donors made up the cohort. All cohort members were sampled while nominally healthy, although unrecorded immune exposures were likely present. The donor was CMV seropositive and belonged to the group of some 290 seropositive cohort members. Every donor gave a peripheral blood sample, and the peripheral blood mononuclear cells from that sample were used for TCR beta sequencing. Genomic DNA was extracted from the blood cell samples with the Qiagen DNeasy Blood Extraction Kit. Its CDR3 holds 14 amino acids, cysteine through phenylalanine. The retained sequence is limited to the CDR3, 42 bases, with the frame set at the first base. Deletion took 3 bases off V and 0 bases off J, with a span of 5 bases between the germline ends. The germline V gene encodes CDR1 ENHRY and CDR2 SYGVKD. Regarding this clone: Its antigen is unknown.

The sequence joins TRBV10-3 to TRBJ1-4, with the D gene too uncertain to name. Sequencing was done on a sample of PBMCs. The receptor's source is a woman under 30 in good health and CMV-seropositive. The CDR3 region reads CAISDDSTNEKLFF. The nucleotides read TGTGCCATCAGTGACGACTCAACTAATGAAAAACTGTTTTTT.